This T cell receptor (beta chain) is from a study of shared clonotypes between healthy human individuals. Per the germline V gene, CDR1 is LNHDA and CDR2 is SQIVND (reference sequence). The J segment lost 0 bases and the V segment lost 1 base, leaving 2 bases of the junction unmatched. The CDR3 sequence is 15 residues long. Some clones are missing from TCRdb's copy, which holds only in-frame ones; the method was immunoSEQ multiplex PCR. This sample has 2 million to 2.5 million clones, with under 95% found just once. The chain couples TRBV19 to TRBJ2-7; 8 bases are shared with TRBD2. Sequencing was performed on naive CD4+ T cells from PBMCs. As to subset: CD45RA+ positively selected. The sequence came from a man in his late teens or twenties in good health. Some clones in this sample may be carry-over from other donors' samples. CDR3 DNA sequence: TGTGCCAGTAGTATAGTGGCGGGAGGCTCCTACGAGCAGTACTTC. Encoded protein: CASSIVAGGSYEQYF.